These 19 T cell receptor beta chains came from one sample sequenced in a study of shared clonotypes between healthy human individuals. Assay: immunoSEQ multiplex PCR; the TCRdb copy retains only in-frame clones and omits some. This table holds more than 2 million clones, about 95% found once. CD45RO-negative CD8 cells positively selected for CCR7 made up the naive population, which excluded terminally differentiated effector memory CD45RA+ cells. Sequenced sample: naive CD8+ T cells sorted from blood. The receptors derive from a man between 18 and 29 years old in good health.

The chain carries TRBV2 and TRBJ1-5; no clear D gene. Germline V gene lookup returns CDR1 SNHLY and CDR2 FYNNEI. Trimming stripped 3 bases from V and 0 bases from J, with 12 bases between. The CDR3 spans 16 residues. CDR3 residues: CASSDLTLYSNQPQHF. CDR3 nucleotide sequence: TGTGCCAGCAGTGATCTTACCCTTTATAGCAATCAGCCCCAGCATTTT.

CDR3 coding DNA: TGTGCCAGCCAATATCGATCGTGGGAGATGAACACTGAAGCTTTCTTT. Its translation: CASQYRSWEMNTEAFF. The chain has TRBV28 and TRBJ1-1; D is unresolved. The CDR3 runs to 16 residues. The germline V gene has CDR1 MDHEN and CDR2 SYDVKM. V dropped 8 bases and J dropped 0 bases, with 19 bases sitting between them.

The genes are TRBV11-2 and TRBJ1-2, with unresolved D. The length of the CDR3 is 17 residues. The germline V gene encodes CDR1 SGHAT and CDR2 FQNNGV. V was pared by 6 bases and J by 2 bases, with 22 bases between. CDR3 nucleotides: TGTGCCAGCAGTTTGGGTCCCTGGAAGATGGCCAACTATGGCTACACCTTC. It codes for CASSLGPWKMANYGYTF.

Remarks on this clone: At the DNA level, this CDR3 is encoded by other sequences in the same sample as well. The chain recombines TRBV7-6 with TRBJ2-7, with 13 bases aligning to TRBD2. Germline CDR1 SGHVS, CDR2 FNYEAQ. The CDR3 runs 16 residues. The J segment lost 0 bases and the V segment lost 5 bases, leaving 4 bases of the junction unmatched. In nucleotides, the CDR3 is TGTGCCAGCAGCCCTGGACTAGCGGGGGCCTCCTACGAGCAGTACTTC. Amino acid sequence: CASSPGLAGASYEQYF.

The chain employs TRBV29-1 and TRBJ2-3; 8 nucleotides match TRBD2. Germline V gene data show CDR1 as SQVTM and CDR2 as ANQGSEA. The CDR3 covers 13 residues. Trimming took 5 bases from V and 8 from J; bases not matched to a gene: 9. The CDR3 DNA is TGCAGCGTTATGGGGGCCGCGGGGGGTACGCAGTATTTT. Protein sequence: CSVMGAAGGTQYF.

In its sample, this clone was seen a few times. V gene TRBV14 combines with J gene TRBJ1-1; the D is unclear. Germline V CDR1 and CDR2: SGHDN, FVKESK. The CDR3 spans 12 residues. The V end was cut by 3 bases, the J end by 2 bases, with 4 bases between. The CDR3 sequence is CASSHVNTEAFF. DNA of the CDR3: TGTGCCAGCAGCCACGTCAACACTGAAGCTTTCTTT.

The chain joins TRBV11-2 to TRBJ2-2; possibly TRBD2 for D (5 bases). The ends were cut back, 1 base at V and 4 bases at J, with 7 bases in the middle. CDR1 is SGHAT, CDR2 FQNNGV, per germline. CDR3 size: 14 residues. CDR3 protein: CASSLGGSTGELFF. CDR3 nucleotides: TGTGCCAGCAGCTTAGGAGGGAGCACCGGGGAGCTGTTTTTT.

This chain uses TRBV29-1 with TRBJ2-1, with D uncertain. Germline V gene data show CDR1 as SQVTM and CDR2 as ANQGSEA. The CDR3 sequence is 14 residues long. V lost 7 bases to trimming and J lost 2 bases, with 15 bases between them. The CDR3, as DNA: TGCAGCGCTGACCAGATGATACCCTACAATGAGCAGTTCTTC. Its protein product is CSADQMIPYNEQFF.

This chain connects TRBV19 to TRBJ2-7; D uncertain. Trimming cost V 5 bases and J 4 bases, with 18 bases left between them. Germline V gene sequence: CDR1 LNHDA, CDR2 SQIVND (reference sequence). This CDR3 is 15 amino acids long. The CDR3 DNA follows: TGTGCCAGTAGTCCCTCCCTGCTTGTAGGGTACGAGCAGTACTTC. Protein sequence: CASSPSLLVGYEQYF.

Details on this clone: The same CDR3 is also encoded by other DNA sequences in this sample. The chain carries TRBV5-1 and TRBJ1-2; 10 positions match TRBD1. The CDR3 is 15 amino acids. V lost 0 bases to trimming and J lost 6 bases; unmatched junction nucleotides: 5. CDR1 SGHRS and CDR2 YFSETQ come from the germline V gene. CDR3 sequence reads: CASSLGQGALDGYTF. The DNA of the CDR3 is TGCGCCAGCAGCTTGGGACAGGGGGCGTTGGATGGCTACACCTTC.

The V and J genes are TRBV5-1 and TRBJ1-5, with D possibly being TRBD1 (5 bases). The ends were cut back, 0 bases at V and 10 bases at J, with 8 bases in the middle. This CDR3 has 12 residues. The germline gives CDR1 SGHRS, CDR2 YFSETQ. The CDR3 here is CASSLGGEPQHF. The DNA for the CDR3 is TGCGCCAGCAGCTTGGGAGGGGAACCCCAGCATTTT.

V gene TRBV4-1 combines with J gene TRBJ2-7; 14 nucleotides match TRBD2. Germline V gene data show CDR1 as MGHRA and CDR2 as YSYEKL. The CDR3 spans 15 residues. Trimming cost V 4 bases and J 7 bases; bases outside gene matches: 6. CDR3 residues: CASSRRGLAGEEQYF. The CDR3 DNA is TGCGCCAGCAGCCGACGGGGACTAGCGGGGGAGGAGCAGTACTTC.

The V gene is TRBV6-1, the J gene TRBJ1-3, with 7 bases fitting TRBD1. Germline values: CDR1 MNHNS, CDR2 SASEGT. J gave up 0 bases and V 2 bases, and 4 bases lay outside the gene matches. This CDR3 spans 16 amino acids. The CDR3 loop reads CASSERAGGSGNTIYF. CDR3 sequence (DNA): TGTGCCAGCAGTGAAAGGGCAGGGGGCTCTGGAAACACCATATATTTT.

This clone showed up just once. V is TRBV7-9 and J is TRBJ2-7; 7 positions match TRBD2. The J segment lost 7 bases and the V segment lost 2 bases, leaving 8 bases of the junction unmatched. The CDR3 is made up of 14 amino acids. CDR1 is SEHNR, CDR2 FQNEAQ, per germline (reference sequence). Written as DNA, the CDR3 is TGTGCCAGCAGCTTACTGGCGGGGGTACAAGAGCAGTACTTC. It encodes CASSLLAGVQEQYF.

The chain combines TRBV4-1 with TRBJ1-6; the D is unclear. V was pared by 1 base and J by 1 base, with 11 bases between. Germline values: CDR1 MGHRA, CDR2 YSYEKL. The CDR3 has 17 amino acids. CDR3 DNA sequence: TGCGCCAGCAGCCAAGGCGACATTTCGTCCTATAATTCACCCCTCCACTTT. Translating gives CASSQGDISSYNSPLHF.

The gene calls are TRBV5-1 and TRBJ1-6; D is ambiguous. V was cut by 0 bases and J by 9 bases, with 4 bases left in between. From germline, CDR1 is SGHRS and CDR2 YFSETQ. CDR3 length equals 12 residues. In DNA form, the CDR3 reads TGCGCCAGCAGCTTGGGCACTTCACCCCTCCACTTT. Translating gives CASSLGTSPLHF.

The chain links TRBV7-9 to TRBJ2-7, with 7 bases that match TRBD2. With V trimmed by 1 base and J by 3 bases, 6 bases remained unmatched. The length of the CDR3 is 15 residues. Germline CDR1 and CDR2: SEHNR and FQNEAQ (reference sequence). In DNA form, the CDR3 reads TGTGCCAGCAGCTTAGGGACGGGGAGGGACTACGAGCAGTACTTC. Its protein is CASSLGTGRDYEQYF.

Remarks on this clone: Relative to the germline gene, one junction end is altered; a read error may explain this. The chain couples TRBV2 to TRBJ2-3, with TRBD1 as a possible D gene (6 bases). Germline CDR1 SNHLY, CDR2 FYNNEI. The length of the CDR3 is 15 residues. Here the CDR3 reads CASSEGGMGTDTQYF. CDR3 in DNA: TGTGCCAGCAGCGAAGGGGGAATGGGGACAGATACGCAGTATTTT.

The rearrangement joins TRBV4-3 to TRBJ2-1; 13 positions match TRBD2. Germline CDR1 LGHNA, CDR2 YSLEER. The CDR3 runs to 18 residues. V was pared by 0 bases and J by 6 bases, with 8 bases of the junction left unmatched. The CDR3: CASSQDRGLAGSPNEQFF. The CDR3 DNA reads as TGCGCCAGCAGCCAAGATAGGGGACTAGCGGGATCCCCCAATGAGCAGTTCTTC.